The 29 T cell receptor beta chains presented below share a single source sample, sequenced in a study of T cell clonotyping in hematopoietic cell transplantation. This table comes from immunoSEQ multiplex PCR, and its TCRdb copy is limited to in-frame clones, with some not included. The sample consists of approximately 39,000 clones, approximately 95% of them appearing once. As to time point: recipient sample about 28 days before transplant, after cytoreduction. The sequenced sample was peripheral blood mononuclear cells, obtained before stem cell transplant. These TCRs come from a man aged 40-55 years with chronic myeloid leukemia. Some clones in this sample may be carry-over from other donors' samples.

The V and J genes are TRBV28 and TRBJ2-3, with 7 bases that match TRBD1. This CDR3 comprises 15 residues. Trimming cost V 5 bases and J 2 bases; bases outside gene matches: 7. CDR1 is MDHEN and CDR2 is SYDVKM in the germline V gene. The CDR3: CASSPFDRDTDTQYF. CDR3 in DNA: TGTGCCAGCAGTCCCTTCGACAGGGACACAGATACGCAGTATTTT.

This sequence joins TRBV4-2 and TRBJ2-7, with D perhaps matching TRBD1 (5 bases). Trimming stripped 0 bases from V and 3 bases from J, with 15 bases between. Germline V CDR1 and CDR2: LGHNA, YNFKEQ. The CDR3 extends over 16 amino acids. CDR3 sequence (DNA): TGTGCCAGCAGCCAAGAGGGGCAGGGCTTTGTCTACGAGCAGTACTTC. Protein product: CASSQEGQGFVYEQYF.

The chain links TRBV5-1 to TRBJ2-3; D might be TRBD1 or TRBD2, each matching 5 bases. The CDR3 extends over 14 amino acids. V was shortened by 4 bases and J by 6 bases, with 15 bases between the two germline ends. Germline V gene sequence: CDR1 SGHRS, CDR2 YFSETQ. CDR3 amino acids: CASSPGGGEDTQYF. The CDR3 DNA reads as TGCGCCAGCAGCCCCGGTGGGGGTGAGGATACGCAGTATTTT.

This rearrangement joins TRBV5-4 to TRBJ2-7; 7 bases fit TRBD2. The trim removed 3 bases at V and 3 bases at J, leaving 12 bases unmatched. The CDR3 is 16 amino acids. The germline V gene encodes CDR1 SGHNT and CDR2 YYREEE (reference sequence). CDR3 protein: CASSWGGRQGRYEQYF. The CDR3 region has the DNA TGTGCCAGCAGCTGGGGAGGGCGCCAAGGACGCTACGAGCAGTACTTC.

This chain uses TRBV6-6 with TRBJ1-2; D unresolved. There are 14 residues in the CDR3. V was pared by 0 bases and J by 1 base, with 6 bases between. Germline V lookup: CDR1 MNHNY, CDR2 SVGAGI (reference sequence). CDR3 sequence (DNA): TGTGCCAGCAGTTACTCGGAGGGTAACTATGGCTACACCTTC. It codes for CASSYSEGNYGYTF.

This chain uses TRBV5-1 with TRBJ1-5; 7 bases match TRBD1. The V gene's germline CDR1 is SGHRS and CDR2 YFSETQ. V was pared by 1 base and J by 6 bases, with 4 bases of the junction left unmatched. This CDR3 spans 14 amino acids. CDR3: CASSLTGEAQPQHF. The CDR3 nucleotides read TGCGCCAGCAGCTTGACAGGGGAGGCTCAGCCCCAGCATTTT.

The chain has TRBV4-2 and TRBJ2-7; D might be TRBD1 (6 bases). The germline V and J ends were trimmed by 1 base and 1 base, with 11 bases remaining between them. The CDR3 runs to 15 residues. CDR1 and CDR2 from the germline V gene are LGHNA and YNFKEQ. The CDR3 spells CASSQAVQGSYEQYF. The CDR3 DNA sequence: TGTGCCAGCAGCCAAGCGGTCCAGGGGTCCTACGAGCAGTACTTC.

J is TRBJ1-1 and V is TRBV29-1, with 7 bases identical to TRBD1. Germline V gene lookup returns CDR1 SQVTM and CDR2 ANQGSEA. V shed 7 bases and J 1 base; nucleotides not matched to a gene: 9. The CDR3 contains 14 residues. The CDR3 nucleotides read TGCAGCGGTCAGGGGGGGGCCACGAACACTGAAGCTTTCTTT. It specifies CSGQGGATNTEAFF.

This chain uses TRBV30 with TRBJ2-7, with D possibly matching TRBD1 (6 bases). The CDR3 is 13 residues long. V was clipped by 2 bases and J by 4 bases, with 12 bases between them. Germline V CDR1 and CDR2: GTSNPN, SVGIG (reference sequence). The CDR3 region is CAWSIVQGYEQYF. CDR3 DNA sequence: TGTGCCTGGAGTATTGTACAGGGTTACGAGCAGTACTTC.

The rearrangement joins TRBV28 to TRBJ1-5, with 7 bases lining up with TRBD1. Germline CDR1 and CDR2: MDHEN and SYDVKM. The junction had 19 bases not matched to a gene; V was cut back by 5 bases and J by 0 bases. This CDR3 is 20 amino acids long. CDR3 nucleotide sequence: TGTGCCAGCAGTGACTTAGGGGGGGGGACAGCGACCCATAGCAATCAGCCCCAGCATTTT. Residues: CASSDLGGGTATHSNQPQHF.

V and J are TRBV11-2 and TRBJ1-2; D gene unclear. Trimming stripped 0 bases from V and 8 bases from J, with 10 bases between. Germline assignment: CDR1 SGHAT and CDR2 FQNNGV. This CDR3 has 13 residues. CDR3 in DNA: TGTGCCAGCAGCTTAGAGTGGGGAACAGGCTACACCTTC. It specifies CASSLEWGTGYTF.

V is TRBV27 and J is TRBJ1-2; D perhaps matches TRBD1 (5 bases). The germline V gene encodes CDR1 MNHEY and CDR2 SMNVEV (reference sequence). There are 17 residues in the CDR3. Trimming removed 5 bases from V and 0 bases from J, with 19 bases in between. The CDR3 nucleotides read TGTGCCAGCAGTCCTCGGGGGTACCTCACCGCTAACTATGGCTACACCTTC. Translating it yields CASSPRGYLTANYGYTF.

A single count supports this clone. This rearrangement joins TRBV14 to TRBJ1-1; D perhaps matches TRBD1 (5 bases). This CDR3 comprises 15 residues. V was shortened by 1 base and J by 3 bases, with 12 bases between the two germline ends. In germline, CDR1 is SGHDN, CDR2 FVKESK. CDR3 nucleotide sequence: TGTGCCAGCAGCCAAGTGGCAGGGTCGGACACTGAAGCTTTCTTT. Translation: CASSQVAGSDTEAFF.

The V and J genes are TRBV7-6 and TRBJ2-2, with 9 bases aligning to TRBD1. V lost 5 bases to trimming and J lost 7 bases; unmatched junction nucleotides: 8. Per the germline V gene, CDR1 is SGHVS and CDR2 is FNYEAQ. The CDR3 covers 15 residues. The chain's CDR3 is CASSVDRGFSGELFF. The DNA for the CDR3 is TGTGCCAGCAGCGTCGACAGGGGGTTTAGCGGGGAGCTGTTTTTT.

The chain joins TRBV4-2 to TRBJ2-3, with 9 bases that match TRBD2. This CDR3 comprises 18 residues. V trimming: 7 bases; J trimming: 0 bases; junction bases outside the gene matches: 14. Germline loops: CDR1 LGHNA, CDR2 YNFKEQ. The CDR3 DNA sequence: TGTGCCAGCACCGTAGGGGGCGGGGGGGCCTCTAGCACAGATACGCAGTATTTT. Its translation is CASTVGGGGASSTDTQYF.

The rearrangement uses TRBV28 and TRBJ1-4; D is unclear. V dropped 1 base and J dropped 12 bases, with 9 bases sitting between them. Germline values: CDR1 MDHEN, CDR2 SYDVKM. The CDR3 runs 12 residues. CDR3 bases: TGTGCCAGCAGTTTATATGGAGTTGAACTGTTTTTT. Protein: CASSLYGVELFF.

This clone was picked up a small number of times. The rearrangement links TRBV2 to TRBJ2-2, with 8 nucleotides matching TRBD1. V was pared by 5 bases and J by 4 bases, with 6 bases of the junction left unmatched. CDR1 SNHLY and CDR2 FYNNEI come from the germline V gene. The CDR3 loop spans 15 amino acids. The CDR3 loop reads CASSLQGAGTGELFF. The DNA of the CDR3 is TGTGCCAGCAGTCTTCAGGGGGCGGGCACCGGGGAGCTGTTTTTT.

V and J are TRBV4-1 and TRBJ1-2, with D unclear. CDR3 length equals 16 residues. Germline V gene lookup returns CDR1 MGHRA and CDR2 YSYEKL. Trimming shortened V by 5 bases and J by 2 bases, and 18 bases separated the two germline ends. The CDR3 loop is CASSTHPRTYNYGYTF. CDR3 nucleotide sequence: TGCGCCAGCAGCACCCACCCCCGGACTTACAACTATGGCTACACCTTC.

This chain joins TRBV28 and TRBJ1-2; D might be TRBD1 (6 bases). Germline CDR1 and CDR2: MDHEN and SYDVKM. The CDR3 sequence is 14 residues long. Trimming removed 5 bases at V and 4 bases at J, with 14 bases between. The CDR3: CASSPWQQGYGYTF. The CDR3 DNA is TGTGCCAGCAGTCCATGGCAACAGGGCTATGGCTACACCTTC.

This rearrangement joins TRBV9 to TRBJ1-2; D gene unclear. Germline V lookup: CDR1 SGDLS, CDR2 YYNGEE. This CDR3 comprises 14 residues. Deletions cut 2 bases from V and 8 bases from J, with 16 bases between. CDR3 loop: CASSVYESPLGYTF. Written as DNA, the CDR3 is TGTGCCAGCAGCGTCTATGAGAGTCCCCTAGGCTACACCTTC.

The rearrangement links TRBV10-3 to TRBJ1-5; no firm D call. V lost 4 bases to trimming and J lost 6 bases, with 10 bases between them. The CDR3 totals 13 residues. Germline CDR1 and CDR2: ENHRY and SYGVKD. CDR3 sequence reads: CAISVEVGQPQHF. The CDR3 DNA is TGTGCCATCAGTGTGGAGGTCGGTCAGCCCCAGCATTTT.

The chain is built from TRBV30 and TRBJ1-4, with D possibly TRBD1 on 5 matching bases. Looked up from germline, CDR1 is GTSNPN and CDR2 is SVGIG (reference sequence). The CDR3 runs to 13 residues. V gave up 4 bases and J gave up 7 bases, with 13 bases separating them. CDR3 loop: CAWTGIGGEKLFF. In nucleotides, the CDR3 is TGTGCCTGGACAGGGATAGGTGGTGAAAAACTGTTTTTT. Full variable domain (rest looked up from reference TRBV30 and TRBJ1-4): SQTIHQWPATLVQPVGSPLSLECTVEGTSNPNLYWYRQAAGRGLQLLFYSVGIGQISSEVPQNLSASRPQDRQFILSSKKLLLSDSGFYLCAWTGIGGEKLFFGSGTQLSVL.

The chain links TRBV28 to TRBJ2-7; 8 nucleotides agree with TRBD1. Germline V gives CDR1 MDHEN, CDR2 SYDVKM. The CDR3 contains 17 residues. J lost 2 bases, V lost 7 bases, and 16 bases had no gene match. The CDR3 sequence is CASTPPPFRQGPYEQYF. CDR3 sequence (DNA): TGTGCCAGCACTCCCCCTCCTTTCCGACAGGGGCCCTACGAGCAGTACTTC.

The chain couples TRBV6-5 to TRBJ2-2; the D call may be TRBD1 or TRBD2 (7 bases each). The germline gives CDR1 MNHEY, CDR2 SVGAGI. The V and J ends lost 10 bases and 6 bases respectively, with 21 bases between them. CDR3 size: 15 residues. CDR3 protein: CATRGGGIGAGELFF. The CDR3 DNA reads TGTGCCACCAGGGGGGGAGGAATTGGCGCCGGGGAGCTGTTTTTT.

V and J are TRBV11-2 and TRBJ2-7; TRBD1 might be the D (6 bases). Deletions cut 1 base from V and 0 bases from J, with 7 bases between. The CDR3 has 14 amino acids. The germline V gene has CDR1 SGHAT and CDR2 FQNNGV. The CDR3 spells CASSLGTVSYEQYF. The CDR3 bases are TGTGCCAGCAGCTTAGGGACAGTCTCCTACGAGCAGTACTTC.

This chain joins TRBV7-2 and TRBJ2-5, with TRBD1 identical over 11 bases. Germline V gene sequence: CDR1 SGHTA, CDR2 FQGNSA. V lost 6 bases to trimming and J lost 5 bases; unmatched junction nucleotides: 5. The CDR3 extends over 14 amino acids. CDR3 in amino acids: CASRTGTGGETQYF. CDR3 in DNA: TGTGCCAGCAGAACCGGGACAGGGGGGGAGACCCAGTACTTC. The whole variable domain, remainder taken from reference TRBV7-2 and TRBJ2-5, is GAGVSQSPSNKVTEKGKDVELRCDPISGHTALYWYRQSLGQGLEFLIYFQGNSAPDKSGLPSDRFSAERTGGSVSTLTIQRTQQEDSAVYLCASRTGTGGETQYFGPGTRLLVL.

The rearrangement links TRBV7-2 to TRBJ2-1; the D gene is possibly TRBD2 (7 bases). The V and J ends lost 8 bases and 13 bases respectively, with 15 bases between them. CDR3 length: 11 residues. The germline gives CDR1 SGHTA, CDR2 FQGNSA. The CDR3 region is CASGGGPRQFF. Here the CDR3 DNA reads TGTGCCAGCGGGGGGGGGCCAAGACAGTTCTTC.

The CDR3 nucleotides read TGTGCCAGCACCCTAGGGTGGAACACTGAAGCTTTCTTT. Its protein product is CASTLGWNTEAFF. The J gene is TRBJ1-1, the V gene TRBV6-5; D not resolved. The germline V and J ends were trimmed by 7 bases and 1 base, with 10 bases remaining between them. The germline gives CDR1 MNHEY, CDR2 SVGAGI. CDR3 length: 13 residues.

This clone appeared a single time. The chain joins TRBV30 to TRBJ2-7; D is possibly TRBD2 (5 bases). Germline CDR1 is GTSNPN and CDR2 is SVGIG (reference sequence). The CDR3 covers 16 residues. Trimming took off 2 bases at V and 1 base at J, with 18 bases between the two ends. The CDR3 bases are TGTGCCTGGAGTTCTGGGGTAGCGATCAGGTCCTACGAGCAGTACTTC. Translated, it gives CAWSSGVAIRSYEQYF.